A single sample gave rise to the 18 T cell receptor beta chains below, sequenced in a study of CD4+ T cells in melanoma. The data were produced by immunoSEQ multiplex PCR, yet TCRdb's version contains in-frame clones alone and is incomplete. Here the sample spans about 55,000 clones, more than 60% being singletons. Sequencing was performed on tumor tissue. Receptor source: a human donor with melanoma.

Only one count was recorded for this clone. The CDR3 protein is CASSFYRPDDTEAFF. The CDR3 region has the DNA TGTGCCAGCAGCTTTTACAGGCCAGACGACACTGAAGCTTTCTTT. This chain joins TRBV7-9 and TRBJ1-1, with a possible D match to TRBD1 (5 bases). The CDR3 runs to 15 residues. CDR1 and CDR2 from the germline V gene are SEHNR and FQNEAQ (reference sequence). V lost 3 bases and J lost 3, with 14 bases in between.

About this clone: One end of the junction fails to match germline, which may point to a read error. The CDR3 bases are TGTGCCAGCAGCCTAGGGACAGGGCACTACGAGCAGTACTTC. It encodes CASSLGTGHYEQYF. J is TRBJ2-7 and V is TRBV13, with 9 bases matching TRBD1. Germline CDR1 PRHDT, CDR2 FYEKMQ (reference sequence). This CDR3 is built from 14 residues.

This chain joins TRBV30 and TRBJ2-7; D is ambiguous. This CDR3 region has 14 residues. The V end lost 2 bases, the J end lost 0 bases, and 11 bases lay between the germline ends. In germline, CDR1 is GTSNPN, CDR2 SVGIG (reference sequence). The CDR3 loop reads CAWSIQTSSYEQYF. CDR3 DNA: TGTGCCTGGAGTATCCAAACAAGCTCCTACGAGCAGTACTTC.

The V call is TRBV7-9, the J call TRBJ2-5; 8 nucleotides match TRBD1. Per the germline V gene, CDR1 is SEHNR and CDR2 is FQNEAQ (reference sequence). V lost 0 bases, J lost 1 base, and 1 base stayed unmatched. The CDR3 is 15 residues long. Written as DNA, the CDR3 is TGTGCCAGCAGCTTAGCCAGGGGGCCCCAAGAGACCCAGTACTTC. Its translation is CASSLARGPQETQYF.

This clone occurred a few times. The genes are TRBV5-1 and TRBJ1-4; D is perhaps TRBD1 (6 bases). This CDR3 contains 15 residues. Germline loops: CDR1 SGHRS, CDR2 YFSETQ. The V end was cut by 4 bases, the J end by 6 bases, with 16 bases between. CDR3 sequence (DNA): TGCGCCAGCAGCCCCCTGGACAGAAACGATGAAAAACTGTTTTTT. This translates into CASSPLDRNDEKLFF.

The chain carries TRBV5-1 and TRBJ2-1; 12 bases align to TRBD2. Germline lookup yields CDR1 SGHRS and CDR2 YFSETQ. Losses at the gene ends were 1 base for V and 0 bases for J; bases not matched to a gene: 11. The CDR3 runs to 20 residues. In DNA, the CDR3 is TGCGCCAGCAGCTTGTGGCGTACTAGCGGGGGGCCGAGCTCCTACAATGAGCAGTTCTTC. Amino acids: CASSLWRTSGGPSSYNEQFF.

The V call is TRBV5-1, the J call TRBJ1-4; weak D call: TRBD1 (5 bases). The CDR3 length is 14 residues. The germline V and J ends were trimmed by 1 base and 8 bases, with 12 bases remaining between them. Germline assignment: CDR1 SGHRS and CDR2 YFSETQ. CDR3 in amino acids: CASSLNQGFEKLFF. CDR3 DNA: TGCGCCAGCAGCTTGAACCAGGGCTTCGAAAAACTGTTTTTT.

The gene calls are TRBV18 and TRBJ1-2; D is perhaps TRBD1 (5 bases). This CDR3 spans 15 amino acids. V gave up 4 bases and J gave up 6 bases, with 18 bases separating them. Germline CDR1 reads KGHSH; CDR2 reads LQKENI. The CDR3 coding sequence is TGTGCCAGCTCACGCGAACCGGAGGGGTATGATGGCTACACCTTC. This encodes CASSREPEGYDGYTF. The whole variable domain, filled in from reference TRBV18 and TRBJ1-2, reads NAGVMQNPRHLVRRRGQEARLRCSPMKGHSHVYWYRQLPEEGLKFMVYLQKENIIDESGMPKERFSAEFPKEGPSILRIQQVVRGDSAAYFCASSREPEGYDGYTFGSGTRLTVV.

This clone was recorded a few times. The chain combines TRBV30 with TRBJ2-5; D is uncertain. Germline assignment: CDR1 GTSNPN and CDR2 SVGIG (reference sequence). With 3 bases removed from V and 5 bases from J, the gap between germline ends came to 16 bases. This CDR3 contains 14 residues. CDR3 coding DNA: TGTGCCTGGAGCATCCCCCAATTGAGGGAGACCCAGTACTTC. This encodes CAWSIPQLRETQYF.

This chain links TRBV19 with TRBJ2-1; D ambiguous. The CDR3 is 14 amino acids. CDR1 is LNHDA and CDR2 is SQIVND in the germline V gene (reference sequence). Trimming shortened V by 3 bases and J by 4 bases, and 10 bases separated the two germline ends. CDR3 sequence reads: CASSIPGPYNEQFF. The CDR3 region has the DNA TGTGCCAGTAGTATCCCGGGCCCTTACAATGAGCAGTTCTTC. Together with reference TRBV19 and TRBJ2-1, the CDR3 gives the full variable domain: DGGITQSPKYLFRKEGQNVTLSCEQNLNHDAMYWYRQDPGQGLRLIYYSQIVNDFQKGDIAEGYSVSREKKESFPLTVTSAQKNPTAFYLCASSIPGPYNEQFFGPGTRLTVL.

This clone was seen a single time. Sequence at one end of the junction differs from germline and may be a read error. The chain recombines TRBV6-5 with TRBJ2-7, with 7 bases matching TRBD1. CDR1 is MNHEY, CDR2 SVGAGI, per germline. This CDR3 has 13 residues. The DNA of the CDR3 is TGTGCCAGCACTTACCCCGGGACAGACGAGCAGTACTTC. Amino acid sequence: CASTYPGTDEQYF.

The rearrangement links TRBV4-1 to TRBJ1-5, with 11 bases identical to TRBD1. This CDR3 spans 16 amino acids. J lost 4 bases, V lost 0 bases, and 2 bases had no gene match. CDR1 and CDR2 from the germline V gene are MGHRA and YSYEKL. In nucleotides, the CDR3 is TGCGCCAGCAGCCAAGAGGGGACAGGGGGAAATCAGCCCCAGCATTTT. Encoded protein: CASSQEGTGGNQPQHF.

This clone has only a few counts. J is TRBJ2-3 and V is TRBV6-5; 8 bases are a match to TRBD2. The CDR3 extends over 15 amino acids. The germline V gene has CDR1 MNHEY and CDR2 SVGAGI. The V gene end was trimmed by 5 bases and the J gene end by 2 bases; junction bases not matched to a gene: 6. The CDR3 loop is CASSRQLADTDTQYF. As DNA, the CDR3 is TGTGCCAGCAGTCGCCAACTAGCGGACACAGATACGCAGTATTTT.

Many counts were recorded for this clone. This sequence joins TRBV27 and TRBJ2-7, with TRBD2 matching over 8 bases. Germline CDR1 and CDR2: MNHEY and SMNVEV (reference sequence). Unmatched junction bases numbered 6, after V lost 4 bases and J lost 4 bases. This CDR3 is built from 14 residues. The CDR3 DNA sequence: TGTGCCAGCAGTTACAGCGGGGGCGGGTACGAGCAGTACTTC. Translated: CASSYSGGGYEQYF.

The rearrangement links TRBV19 to TRBJ2-6, with 8 bases aligning to TRBD1. J lost 0 bases, V lost 9 bases, and 7 bases had no gene match. This CDR3 has 16 residues. Per germline, CDR1 LNHDA and CDR2 SQIVND (reference sequence). For the CDR3, the DNA is TGTGCCAGCTCGACAGGGGCAACCTCTGGGGCCAACGTCCTGACTTTC. Amino acid sequence: CASSTGATSGANVLTF.

This chain joins TRBV19 and TRBJ2-6; 7 positions agree with TRBD1. The CDR3 runs 20 residues. Unmatched junction bases numbered 19, after V lost 7 bases and J lost 1 base. Germline V gives CDR1 LNHDA, CDR2 SQIVND (reference sequence). CDR3: CASTPRQGYRASSGANVLTF. The CDR3 nucleotides read TGTGCCAGTACCCCTAGACAGGGTTATCGTGCTTCATCTGGGGCCAACGTCCTGACTTTC.

The chain carries TRBV30 and TRBJ2-7; D perhaps matches TRBD1 (6 bases). V dropped 2 bases and J dropped 6 bases, with 11 bases sitting between them. The CDR3 is made up of 12 amino acids. The germline V gene has CDR1 GTSNPN and CDR2 SVGIG (reference sequence). CDR3 loop: CAWSLTGREQYF. The DNA of the CDR3 is TGTGCCTGGAGTTTAACAGGGCGCGAGCAGTACTTC.

This clone was detected once. The J gene is TRBJ1-2, the V gene TRBV5-1; D remains unclear. The germline V and J ends were trimmed by 0 bases and 6 bases, with 6 bases remaining between them. CDR1 SGHRS and CDR2 YFSETQ come from the germline V gene. This CDR3 has 12 residues. The CDR3 sequence is CASSLAGNGYTF. CDR3 nucleotides: TGCGCCAGCAGCTTGGCCGGCAATGGCTACACCTTC.